The TCR beta chain under discussion was sequenced for a study of cytomegalovirus exposure and HLA in healthy donors. Study-wide context: Unique TCRs numbering around 85 million, obtained from HLA-typed donors, made up an early data release. Points from the study as a whole: Rarity characterized most TCR sequences, yet some public TCRs appeared in many donors.

On this clone: What it recognizes is unknown.

Vbeta (60) and Jbeta (13) primers were used in the PCR. Only in-frame clones appear in the TCRdb table, and some are missing; sequencing was by immunoSEQ multiplex PCR. The sample holds under 150,000 clones, around 62% seen once. Deletions cut 3 bases from V and 4 bases from J, with 13 bases between. Germline CDR1 reads SGHRS; CDR2 reads YFSETQ. This CDR3 has 14 residues. This clonotype was sampled from a woman aged 40 to 50 in good health and CMV-seropositive. V usage is TRBV5-1 and J usage is TRBJ1-2, with D perhaps matching TRBD1 (6 bases). Source material: PBMCs. The CDR3 nucleotides are TGCGCCAGCAGCTCCCACGGGGGGGCCTATGGCTACACCTTC. It yields the protein CASSSHGGAYGYTF.